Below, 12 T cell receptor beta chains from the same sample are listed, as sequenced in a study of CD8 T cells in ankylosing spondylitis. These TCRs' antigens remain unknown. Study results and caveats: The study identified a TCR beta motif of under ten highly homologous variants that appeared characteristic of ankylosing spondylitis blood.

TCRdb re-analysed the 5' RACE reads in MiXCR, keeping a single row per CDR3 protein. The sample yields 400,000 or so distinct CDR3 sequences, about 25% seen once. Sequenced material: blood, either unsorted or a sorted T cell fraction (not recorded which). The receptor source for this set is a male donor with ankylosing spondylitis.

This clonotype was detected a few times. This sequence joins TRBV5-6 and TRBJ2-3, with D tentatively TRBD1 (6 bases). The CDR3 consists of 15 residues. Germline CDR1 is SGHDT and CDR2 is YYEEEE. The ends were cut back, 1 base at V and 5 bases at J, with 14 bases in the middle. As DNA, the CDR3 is TGTGCCAGCAGCTTGCGAGGGACACCCCAAGATACGCAGTATTTT. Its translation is CASSLRGTPQDTQYF.

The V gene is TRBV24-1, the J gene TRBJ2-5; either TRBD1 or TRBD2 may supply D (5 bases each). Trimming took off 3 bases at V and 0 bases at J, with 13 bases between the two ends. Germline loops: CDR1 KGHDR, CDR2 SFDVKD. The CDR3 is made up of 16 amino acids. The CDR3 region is CATSDMGPTYQETQYF. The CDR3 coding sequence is TGTGCCACCAGTGATATGGGACCAACGTACCAAGAGACCCAGTACTTC.

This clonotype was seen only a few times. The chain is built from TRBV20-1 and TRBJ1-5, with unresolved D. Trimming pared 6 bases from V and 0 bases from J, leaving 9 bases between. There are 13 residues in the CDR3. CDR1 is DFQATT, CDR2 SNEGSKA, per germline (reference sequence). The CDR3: CSALALSNQPQHF. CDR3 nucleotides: TGCAGTGCCTTAGCTCTTAGCAATCAGCCCCAGCATTTT.

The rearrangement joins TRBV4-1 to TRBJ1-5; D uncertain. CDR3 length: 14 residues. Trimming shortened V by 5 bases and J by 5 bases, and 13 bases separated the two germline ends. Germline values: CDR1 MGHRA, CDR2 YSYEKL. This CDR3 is CASSLLVVDQPQHF. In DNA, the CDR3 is TGCGCCAGCAGCTTGCTAGTGGTTGATCAGCCCCAGCATTTT.

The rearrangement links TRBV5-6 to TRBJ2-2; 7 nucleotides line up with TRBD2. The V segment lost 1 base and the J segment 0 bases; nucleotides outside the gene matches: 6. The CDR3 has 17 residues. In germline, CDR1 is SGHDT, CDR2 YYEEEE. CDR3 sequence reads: CASSLWPSGTNTGELFF. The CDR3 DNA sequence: TGTGCCAGCAGCTTGTGGCCTAGCGGAACGAACACCGGGGAGCTGTTTTTT.

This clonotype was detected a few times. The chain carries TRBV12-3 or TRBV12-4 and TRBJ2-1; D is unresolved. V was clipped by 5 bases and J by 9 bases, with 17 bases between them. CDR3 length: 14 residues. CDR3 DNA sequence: TGTGCCAGCAGTCTACCTGTGGGTTTGATTGAGCAGTTCTTC. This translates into CASSLPVGLIEQFF.

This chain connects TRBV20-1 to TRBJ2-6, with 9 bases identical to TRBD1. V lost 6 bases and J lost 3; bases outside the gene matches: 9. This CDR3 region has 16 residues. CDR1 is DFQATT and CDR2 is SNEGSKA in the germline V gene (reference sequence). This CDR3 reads CSATGTGKYGANVLTF. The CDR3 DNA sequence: TGCAGTGCCACCGGGACAGGGAAATATGGGGCCAACGTCCTGACTTTC.

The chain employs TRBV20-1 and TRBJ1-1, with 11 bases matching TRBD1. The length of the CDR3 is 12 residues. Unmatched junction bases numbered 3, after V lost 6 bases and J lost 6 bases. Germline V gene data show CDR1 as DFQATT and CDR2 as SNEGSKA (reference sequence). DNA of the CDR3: TGCAGTGCCAGGACAGGGGGCCCTGAAGCTTTCTTT. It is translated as CSARTGGPEAFF.

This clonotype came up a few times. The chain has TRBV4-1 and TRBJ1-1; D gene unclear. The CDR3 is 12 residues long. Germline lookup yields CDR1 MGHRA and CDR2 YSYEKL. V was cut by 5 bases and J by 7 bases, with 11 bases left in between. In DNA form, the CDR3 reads TGCGCCAGCAGCACACCGGGCCGTGAAGCTTTCTTT. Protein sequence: CASSTPGREAFF.

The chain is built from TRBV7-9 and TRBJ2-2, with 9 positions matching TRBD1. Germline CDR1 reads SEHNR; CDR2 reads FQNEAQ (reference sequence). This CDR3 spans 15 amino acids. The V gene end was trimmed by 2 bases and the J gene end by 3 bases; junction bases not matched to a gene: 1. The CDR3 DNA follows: TGTGCCAGCAGCTTATACAGGGGGCACACCGGGGAGCTGTTTTTT. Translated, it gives CASSLYRGHTGELFF.

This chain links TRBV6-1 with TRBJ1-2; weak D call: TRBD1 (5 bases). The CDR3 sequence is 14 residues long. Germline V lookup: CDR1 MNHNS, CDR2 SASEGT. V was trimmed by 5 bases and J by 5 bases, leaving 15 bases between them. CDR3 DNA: TGTGCCAGCAGTCAAGGGGCCAAGGGATATGGCTACACCTTC. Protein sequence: CASSQGAKGYGYTF.

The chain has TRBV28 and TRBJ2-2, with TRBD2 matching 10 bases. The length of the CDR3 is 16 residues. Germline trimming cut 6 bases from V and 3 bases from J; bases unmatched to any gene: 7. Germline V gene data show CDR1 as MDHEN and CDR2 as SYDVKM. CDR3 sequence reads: CASSPLLAGDTGELFF. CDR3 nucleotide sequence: TGTGCCAGCAGCCCTCTTCTAGCGGGAGACACCGGGGAGCTGTTTTTT.